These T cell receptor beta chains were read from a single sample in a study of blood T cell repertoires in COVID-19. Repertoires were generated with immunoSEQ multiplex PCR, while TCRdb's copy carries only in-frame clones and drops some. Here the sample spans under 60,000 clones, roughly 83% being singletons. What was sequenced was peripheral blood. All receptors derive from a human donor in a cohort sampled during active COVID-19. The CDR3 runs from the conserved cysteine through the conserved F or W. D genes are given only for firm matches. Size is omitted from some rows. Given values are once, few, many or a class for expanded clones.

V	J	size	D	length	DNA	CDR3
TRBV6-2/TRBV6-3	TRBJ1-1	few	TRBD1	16	TGTGCCAGCAGTTCGGACAGGGAGGGCTGGCGGGCTGAAGCTTTCTTT	CASSSDREGWRAEAFF
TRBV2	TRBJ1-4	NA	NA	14	TGTGCCAGCAGTGGCCAGGGCATTAATGAAAAACTGTTTTTT	CASSGQGINEKLFF
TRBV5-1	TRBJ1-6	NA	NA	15	TGCGCCAGCAGCTTGGGAACGGACCGGGGTTCACCCCTCCACTTT	CASSLGTDRGSPLHF
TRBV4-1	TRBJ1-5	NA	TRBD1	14	TGCGCCAGCAGCCTCAGGCAGGGGGATCAGCCCCAGCATTTT	CASSLRQGDQPQHF
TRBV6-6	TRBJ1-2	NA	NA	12	TGTGCCAGCAGTTATAACGGGGATGGCTACACCTTC	CASSYNGDGYTF
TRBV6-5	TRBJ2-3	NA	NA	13	TGTGCCAGCAGTTTGCAGTACACAGATACGCAGTATTTT	CASSLQYTDTQYF
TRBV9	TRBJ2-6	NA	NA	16	TGTGCCAGCAGCGCAAACCCAGGGGCTGGGGCCAACGTCCTGACTTTC	CASSANPGAGANVLTF
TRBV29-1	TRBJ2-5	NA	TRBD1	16	TGCAGCGTTGAAGATCAGCGACAGGGCAGAGGAGAGACCCAGTACTTC	CSVEDQRQGRGETQYF
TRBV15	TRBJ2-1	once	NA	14	TGTGCCACCAGCAGAGATAAGGGAAGGGGTGAGCAGTTCTTC	CATSRDKGRGEQFF
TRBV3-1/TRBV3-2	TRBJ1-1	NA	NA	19	TGTGCCAGCAGCCCAAGTGGGGAGACAAGGGTCAGGAGGGACACTGAAGCTTTCTTT	CASSPSGETRVRRDTEAFF
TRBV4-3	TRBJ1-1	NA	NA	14	TGCGCCAGCAGCCATGGAGTTGACGGGGGACGAGCTTTCTTT	CASSHGVDGGRAFF
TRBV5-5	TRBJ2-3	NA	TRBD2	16	TGTGCCAGCAGCTTGGGGGCTAGCGGAAGCACAGATACGCAGTATTTT	CASSLGASGSTDTQYF
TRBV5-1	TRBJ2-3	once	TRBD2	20	TGCGCCAGCAGCTTGGCGAACGGGCGGGGGGGCTCCACTAGCACAGATACGCAGTATTTT	CASSLANGRGGSTSTDTQYF
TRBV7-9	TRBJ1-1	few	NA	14	TGTGCCAGCAGCAGGACGGGGAGGTATACTGAAGCTTTCTTT	CASSRTGRYTEAFF
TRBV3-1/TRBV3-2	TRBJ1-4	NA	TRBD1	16	TGTGCCAGCAGCCCGAGCTCCGGGACAGGGCATGAAAAACTGTTTTTT	CASSPSSGTGHEKLFF
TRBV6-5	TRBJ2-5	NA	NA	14	TGTGCCAGCAGTCGACTAGTGACACAAGAGACCCAGTACTTC	CASSRLVTQETQYF
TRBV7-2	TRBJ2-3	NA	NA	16	TGTGCCAGCAGCCCGCGTCCCTCCCTACTCACAGATACGCAGTATTTT	CASSPRPSLLTDTQYF
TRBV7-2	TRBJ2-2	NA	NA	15	TGTGCCAGCAGCTTTGGCCCCCAGGGTAGCCGGGAGCTGTTTTTT	CASSFGPQGSRELFF
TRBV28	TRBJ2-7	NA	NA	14	TGTGCCAGCAGTTTAGGCGGCTGGTCCTACGAGCAGTACTTC	CASSLGGWSYEQYF
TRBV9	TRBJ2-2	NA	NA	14	TGTGCCAGCAGCGTAGGCGGGAACACCGGGGAGCTGTTTTTT	CASSVGGNTGELFF
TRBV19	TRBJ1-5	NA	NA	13	TGTGCCAGTATGTGGCAGGCAAATCAGCCCCAGCATTTT	CASMWQANQPQHF
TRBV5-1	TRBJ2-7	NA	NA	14	TGCGCCAGCAGACCTTCGAGGGCACCCTACGAGCAGTACTTC	CASRPSRAPYEQYF
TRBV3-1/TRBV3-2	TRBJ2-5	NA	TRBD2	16	TGTGCCAGCAGCCTCCAGACTAGCGGGGGACGGGAGACCCAGTACTTC	CASSLQTSGGRETQYF
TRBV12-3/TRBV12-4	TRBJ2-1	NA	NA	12	TGTGCCAGCAGTTTACTAGCTCGTGAGCAGTTCTTC	CASSLLAREQFF
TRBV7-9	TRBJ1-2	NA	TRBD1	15	TGTGCCAGCAGCTTGACCGGACAGGGGGGAGATGGCTACACCTTC	CASSLTGQGGDGYTF
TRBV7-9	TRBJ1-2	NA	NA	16	TGTGCCAGCAGCGCCCCCGGACAGCTTACTAACTATGGCTACACCTTC	CASSAPGQLTNYGYTF
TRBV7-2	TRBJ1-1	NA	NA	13	TGTGCCAGCAGCTACCAAATTGGGCAGGGCGCTTTCTTT	CASSYQIGQGAFF
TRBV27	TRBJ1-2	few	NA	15	TGTGCCAGCAGTTTTGGGCAGCCGAATTATTATGGCTACACCTTC	CASSFGQPNYYGYTF
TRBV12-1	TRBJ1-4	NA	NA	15	TGTGCCAGCAGCCCATACCACAGGGAACTGGAAAAACTGTTTTTT	CASSPYHRELEKLFF
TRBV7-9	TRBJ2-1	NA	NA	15	TGTGCCAGCAGCCCACGATCAGGTTGGTCCAATGAGCAGTTCTTC	CASSPRSGWSNEQFF
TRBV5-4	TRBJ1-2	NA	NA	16	TGTGCCAGCAGCTTGGAAACAGTTGGGCAGGGCTTTGGCTACACCTTC	CASSLETVGQGFGYTF